The 18 T cell receptor beta chains reported below all come from one sample, sequenced in a study of T cell repertoires in cytomegalovirus infection (dated by TCRdb to about 2019). The data were produced on an Illumina HiSeq 1500. The raw public reads went through TCRdb reprocessing: fastp at Q25, MiXCR clone calling, in-frame beta chains kept. Rows merge per CDR3 protein into single entries with the most common DNA and genes. The sample table contains 150,000 to 200,000 distinct CDR3 sequences; only one count was recorded for around an eighth of them. The ten largest clones add up to around 27% of the sample. Sequenced sample: PBMCs. Source of these receptors: a human donor in good health (CMV status not recorded). Some clones in this sample may be carry-over from other donors' samples.

The chain is built from TRBV10-3 and TRBJ2-1; D is possibly TRBD1 (6 bases). This CDR3 has 14 amino acids. The V gene lost 3 bases and the J gene lost 5 bases, with 11 bases spanning the gap. Germline V gene lookup returns CDR1 ENHRY and CDR2 SYGVKD. CDR3: CAISEGGEDNEQFF. As DNA, the CDR3 is TGTGCCATCAGTGAAGGGGGTGAGGACAATGAGCAGTTCTTC.

The chain couples TRBV5-6 to TRBJ2-2; tentative D call: TRBD1 (5 bases). Germline V gene data show CDR1 as SGHDT and CDR2 as YYEEEE. The CDR3 totals 16 residues. V lost 0 bases, J lost 5 bases, and 14 bases lay in between. CDR3 sequence: CASSLARDSPTGELFF. The CDR3 nucleotides read TGTGCCAGCAGCTTGGCCAGAGACAGCCCTACCGGGGAGCTGTTTTTT.

By share, this clonotype ranks as medium-sized. The chain is built from TRBV7-6 and TRBJ2-2; perhaps TRBD1 as D (6 bases). Germline V gene sequence: CDR1 SGHVS, CDR2 FNYEAQ. There are 15 residues in the CDR3. The ends were cut back, 1 base at V and 0 bases at J, with 6 bases in the middle. CDR3 DNA sequence: TGTGCCAGCAGCTTAGGGACAGCGAACACCGGGGAGCTGTTTTTT. Translation gives CASSLGTANTGELFF.

This clonotype was observed at least ten times. This chain connects TRBV7-2 to TRBJ2-7; no clear D gene. The V gene's germline CDR1 is SGHTA and CDR2 FQGNSA. The CDR3 is 14 residues long. Between the trimmed V and J ends, which lost 7 bases and 3 bases, there was a span of 16 bases. CDR3 loop: CASMQISGIYEQYF. The CDR3 coding sequence is TGTGCCAGCATGCAAATTAGTGGGATCTACGAGCAGTACTTC.

The sample holds many counts of this clonotype. The CDR3 spells CASSSRATQGEKLFF. The CDR3 DNA follows: TGTGCCAGCAGCTCCCGGGCCACTCAGGGTGAAAAACTGTTTTTT. The genes are TRBV5-5 and TRBJ1-4; D perhaps matches TRBD1 (5 bases). The CDR3 runs to 15 residues. Germline CDR1 is SGHKS and CDR2 is YYEKEE (reference sequence). V was shortened by 3 bases and J by 7 bases, with 16 bases between the two germline ends.

This clonotype showed up just once. One end of the junction is discordant with germline, which a read error may explain. The chain links TRBV7-6 to TRBJ1-5; 8 bases align to TRBD1. Looked up from germline, CDR1 is SGHVS and CDR2 is FNYEAQ. The CDR3 sequence is 14 residues long. The CDR3 sequence: CVSSSGTGHQPQHF. CDR3 in DNA: TGTGTCAGCAGCTCCGGGACAGGCCATCAGCCCCAGCATTTT.

In its sample, this clonotype was seen a few times. The CDR3 nucleotides are TGTGCCAGTAGTATGTGGCAGAAGACTGAAGCTTTCTTT. Amino acid sequence: CASSMWQKTEAFF. J is TRBJ1-1 and V is TRBV19; D remains ambiguous. CDR1 LNHDA and CDR2 SQIVND come from the germline V gene (reference sequence). The CDR3 covers 13 residues. V was pared by 3 bases and J by 5 bases, with 10 bases between. The full variable domain, its missing parts supplied by reference TRBV19 and TRBJ1-1, is DGGITQSPKYLFRKEGQNVTLSCEQNLNHDAMYWYRQDPGQGLRLIYYSQIVNDFQKGDIAEGYSVSREKKESFPLTVTSAQKNPTAFYLCASSMWQKTEAFFGQGTRLTVV.

This clonotype was detected a few times. V and J are TRBV7-2 and TRBJ1-1; D gene unclear. The CDR3 is 15 residues long. V dropped 5 bases and J dropped 1 base, with 14 bases sitting between them. CDR1 is SGHTA, CDR2 FQGNSA, per germline. The CDR3 DNA sequence: TGTGCCAGCAGCCCAGCTACGGGGAGGAACACTGAAGCTTTCTTT. Translation gives CASSPATGRNTEAFF.

This clonotype was seen more than once but under ten times. The chain couples TRBV29-1 to TRBJ2-3; D not certain. Germline lookup yields CDR1 SQVTM and CDR2 ANQGSEA. V was pared by 4 bases and J by 0 bases, with 14 bases between. The CDR3 is 15 amino acids. The CDR3 DNA reads TGCAGCGTTGGTTTTGGCGCTACTAGCACAGATACGCAGTATTTT. Encoded protein: CSVGFGATSTDTQYF.

The chain links TRBV29-1 to TRBJ2-7; D uncertain. The CDR3 is 15 amino acids. CDR1 SQVTM and CDR2 ANQGSEA come from the germline V gene. V was trimmed by 2 bases and J by 4 bases, leaving 18 bases between them. This CDR3 is CSVELGPDLGYEQYF. Here the CDR3 DNA reads TGCAGCGTTGAACTAGGGCCCGACCTCGGGTACGAGCAGTACTTC.

This clonotype turned up a few times. The CDR3 bases are TGTGCCAGCAGCTCACAAAGGACTTTTAATTCACCCCTCCACTTT. Protein sequence: CASSSQRTFNSPLHF. The rearrangement joins TRBV7-3 to TRBJ1-6; no firm D call. Germline V gene data show CDR1 as SGHTA and CDR2 as FQGTGA. The CDR3 is 15 residues long. V lost 4 bases and J lost 6, with 13 bases in between.

Many counts were recorded for this clonotype. The rearrangement joins TRBV19 to TRBJ1-4; no definite D call. This CDR3 spans 14 amino acids. In germline, CDR1 is LNHDA, CDR2 SQIVND (reference sequence). The ends were cut back, 5 bases at V and 3 bases at J, with 10 bases in the middle. The CDR3 bases are TGTGCCAGTAGTTTACAGCTCTCTAATGAAAAACTGTTTTTT. This sequence encodes CASSLQLSNEKLFF.

The chain recombines TRBV15 with TRBJ2-7, with D possibly TRBD1 on 6 matching bases. CDR3 length equals 13 residues. CDR1 and CDR2 (germline): LNHNV, YYDKDF (reference sequence). V lost 2 bases, J lost 5 bases, and 10 bases lay in between. Written as DNA, the CDR3 is TGTGCCACCAGCAGACCTGGGGGCCACGAGCAGTACTTC. Its protein is CATSRPGGHEQYF.

This clonotype has a count of ten or more. This chain uses TRBV4-3 with TRBJ1-1; D is perhaps TRBD1 (6 bases). The germline V gene encodes CDR1 LGHNA and CDR2 YSLEER. V dropped 0 bases and J dropped 5 bases, with 13 bases sitting between them. This CDR3 has 15 residues. CDR3 bases: TGCGCCAGCAGCCAAGAAGTTGGTCAGGGGACTGAAGCTTTCTTT. Translating gives CASSQEVGQGTEAFF.

This clonotype has ten or more counts. The rearrangement uses TRBV19 and TRBJ2-7; 9 nucleotides agree with TRBD1. Losses at the gene ends were 6 bases for V and 5 bases for J; bases not matched to a gene: 5. This CDR3 has 13 amino acids. Germline CDR1 LNHDA, CDR2 SQIVND (reference sequence). CDR3 DNA: TGTGCCAGTAGAAAACAGGGGGCGGACGAGCAGTACTTC. It yields the protein CASRKQGADEQYF.

This chain uses TRBV7-6 with TRBJ1-1; D remains ambiguous. Germline lookup yields CDR1 SGHVS and CDR2 FNYEAQ. With 2 bases removed from V and 0 bases from J, the gap between germline ends came to 13 bases. This CDR3 has 16 amino acids. CDR3 residues: CASSLSSSAMNTEAFF. In nucleotides, the CDR3 is TGTGCCAGCAGCTTATCGTCCAGCGCCATGAACACTGAAGCTTTCTTT.

The chain carries TRBV4-3 and TRBJ2-7, with D possibly TRBD2 on 6 matching bases. Germline V gene lookup returns CDR1 LGHNA and CDR2 YSLEER. This CDR3 has 14 residues. The ends were cut back, 4 bases at V and 5 bases at J, with 15 bases in the middle. The CDR3 sequence: CASSLLGWGDEQYF. The CDR3 bases are TGCGCCAGCAGCCTACTTGGGTGGGGGGACGAGCAGTACTTC.

J is TRBJ1-6 and V is TRBV27; possible D gene TRBD1, 5 bases. The germline V gene has CDR1 MNHEY and CDR2 SMNVEV (reference sequence). Trimming left V 2 bases short and J 11 bases short, with 10 bases between. CDR3 length: 13 residues. In DNA, the CDR3 is TGTGCCAGCAGTTTAGGGGCAACCGCACCCCTCCACTTT. Translation gives CASSLGATAPLHF.